Below are 16 T cell receptor beta chains sequenced from a single sample in a study of cytotoxic CD8 clonotypes in ibrutinib-treated CLL. Sequencing used immunoSEQ multiplex PCR; TCRdb keeps in-frame clones, though not all of them. The sample lists over 95,000 clones; 45% to 65% were seen once. The sequences come from PBMCs, collected after 24 months of ibrutinib treatment. Receptors were obtained from a human donor with chronic lymphocytic leukemia.

V usage is TRBV6-5 and J usage is TRBJ1-1; 8 bases line up with TRBD1. V dropped 5 bases and J dropped 5; count of bases not matched to a gene: 4. Per the germline V gene, CDR1 is MNHEY and CDR2 is SVGAGI. The CDR3 is made up of 13 amino acids. This CDR3 is CASSATGATEAFF. The CDR3 DNA follows: TGTGCCAGCAGTGCGACAGGGGCTACTGAAGCTTTCTTT.

In the case of this clone: With a much larger clone just one base away, this may be a read error. CDR3 loop: CASSWEKGLNTEAFF. The CDR3 bases are TGTGCCAGCAGCTGGGAGAAGGGACTGAACACTGAAGCTTTCTTT. The rearrangement uses TRBV13 and TRBJ1-1; D is possibly TRBD1 (5 bases). Germline loops: CDR1 PRHDT, CDR2 FYEKMQ (reference sequence). This CDR3 is 15 amino acids long. With 4 bases removed from V and 0 bases from J, the gap between germline ends came to 12 bases.

This clone occurred a few times. V is TRBV5-1 and J is TRBJ1-3; 9 bases match TRBD1. Germline CDR1 reads SGHRS; CDR2 reads YFSETQ. The CDR3 length is 13 residues. V gave up 3 bases and J gave up 9 bases; unmatched junction bases: 4. The CDR3 loop reads CASSWDREGTIYF. The CDR3 DNA follows: TGCGCCAGCAGCTGGGACAGGGAAGGCACCATATATTTT.

The chain recombines TRBV9 with TRBJ2-7, with 7 bases identical to TRBD1. Germline CDR1 is SGDLS and CDR2 is YYNGEE. The CDR3 is 14 amino acids. J gave up 5 bases and V 4 bases, and 9 bases lay outside the gene matches. The chain's CDR3 is CASSPQTGRNEQYF. The CDR3, as DNA: TGTGCCAGCAGCCCGCAGACAGGGAGAAACGAGCAGTACTTC.

The J gene is TRBJ2-4, the V gene TRBV25-1, with D perhaps TRBD1 (6 bases). V lost 8 bases, J lost 7 bases, and 15 bases lay in between. Germline loops: CDR1 MGHDK, CDR2 SYGVNS. This CDR3 contains 13 residues. CDR3 amino acids: CASGLDSGNIQYF. CDR3 nucleotides: TGTGCCAGCGGCTTGGACAGCGGCAACATTCAGTACTTC.

V usage is TRBV28 and J usage is TRBJ1-1; 7 bases are shared with TRBD1. The CDR3 is 16 residues long. Germline V lookup: CDR1 MDHEN, CDR2 SYDVKM. With 5 bases clipped from V and 2 bases from J, the junction kept 11 bases outside the gene matches. The CDR3 coding sequence is TGTGCCAGCAGTCCAACCCCTACAGGGGTAAACACTGAAGCTTTCTTT. Amino acid sequence: CASSPTPTGVNTEAFF.

The chain has TRBV14 and TRBJ2-5, with D unresolved. V was shortened by 4 bases and J by 4 bases, with 10 bases between the two germline ends. The CDR3 length is 13 residues. Germline-derived CDR1 and CDR2 are SGHDN and FVKESK. CDR3 coding DNA: TGTGCCAGCAGCCCCGTCTGGAGAGAGACCCAGTACTTC. It specifies CASSPVWRETQYF.

In nucleotides, the CDR3 is TGTGCCAGCAGCCCGGACAGGGACAATGAGCAGTTCTTC. Translating gives CASSPDRDNEQFF. V gene TRBV6-5 combines with J gene TRBJ2-1, with 8 bases aligning to TRBD1. The V gene end was trimmed by 6 bases and the J gene end by 5 bases; junction bases not matched to a gene: 3. Germline V lookup: CDR1 MNHEY, CDR2 SVGAGI. This CDR3 has 13 amino acids.

This clone appeared a few times. The chain links TRBV30 to TRBJ2-5; 10 bases are shared with TRBD1. Germline assignment: CDR1 GTSNPN and CDR2 SVGIG (reference sequence). V shed 2 bases and J 0 bases; nucleotides not matched to a gene: 3. This CDR3 contains 15 residues. The CDR3 nucleotides read TGTGCCTGGAGTCCGGGACAGGGGTACCAAGAGACCCAGTACTTC. This translates into CAWSPGQGYQETQYF.

This clone was detected a few times. The genes are TRBV7-8 and TRBJ1-6; perhaps TRBD1 as D (5 bases). This CDR3 is 15 amino acids long. Deletions cut 5 bases from V and 10 bases from J, with 18 bases between. Germline V lookup: CDR1 SGHVS, CDR2 FQNEAQ. The CDR3 is CASSQFPGGKSPLHF. The CDR3 DNA reads as TGTGCCAGCAGCCAATTCCCGGGGGGGAAGTCACCCCTCCACTTT.

The V and J genes are TRBV7-9 and TRBJ2-3; D unresolved. The CDR3 covers 14 residues. Germline CDR1 and CDR2: SEHNR and FQNEAQ (reference sequence). Trimming cost V 6 bases and J 0 bases, with 10 bases left between them. CDR3 bases: TGTGCCAGCAGACCGTGGGTTAGCACAGATACGCAGTATTTT. Translation: CASRPWVSTDTQYF.

V gene TRBV2 combines with J gene TRBJ1-2; D is uncertain. The CDR3 consists of 15 residues. With 4 bases removed from V and 9 bases from J, the gap between germline ends came to 21 bases. Germline V gives CDR1 SNHLY, CDR2 FYNNEI. The CDR3 bases are TGTGCCAGCAGTGGCAGGAGTCGACCCGAGGATAGCTACACCTTC. Protein: CASSGRSRPEDSYTF.

The chain links TRBV30 to TRBJ1-3, with D hard to call. This CDR3 spans 14 amino acids. The V end was cut by 0 bases, the J end by 3 bases, with 9 bases between. Germline V CDR1 and CDR2: GTSNPN, SVGIG (reference sequence). CDR3 DNA: TGTGCCTGGAGTGTACGAGGGATTGGAAACACCATATATTTT. As protein: CAWSVRGIGNTIYF.

V gene TRBV29-1 combines with J gene TRBJ2-7; D may be TRBD1 (6 bases). The CDR3 is made up of 11 amino acids. Germline CDR1 SQVTM, CDR2 ANQGSEA. V was trimmed by 3 bases and J by 11 bases, leaving 14 bases between them. In DNA form, the CDR3 reads TGCAGCGTTGACTCCCGGGACACAGAGTACTTC. Translated: CSVDSRDTEYF.

V is TRBV9 and J is TRBJ2-1; TRBD2 matches 11 bases. The CDR3 contains 15 residues. V was clipped by 1 base and J by 8 bases; unmatched bases: 5. CDR1 is SGDLS and CDR2 is YYNGEE in the germline V gene. The CDR3 sequence is CASSVKLAGVDEQFF. Here the CDR3 DNA reads TGTGCCAGCAGCGTAAAACTAGCGGGGGTGGATGAGCAGTTCTTC. The variable domain in full, completed from reference TRBV9 and TRBJ2-1, reads DSGVTQTPKHLITATGQRVTLRCSPRSGDLSVYWYQQSLDQGLQFLIQYYNGEERAKGNILERFSAQQFPDLHSELNLSSLELGDSALYFCASSVKLAGVDEQFFGPGTRLTVL.

Notes on this clone: A read error may explain this, as a much larger clone is one base away. The V call is TRBV6-5, the J call TRBJ2-7, with no clear D. V shed 6 bases and J shed 6 bases, with 18 bases lying between them. The CDR3 is 14 residues long. Germline CDR1 reads MNHEY; CDR2 reads SVGAGI. Written as DNA, the CDR3 is TGTGCCAGCAGGAACCAGGTGGCGGCGTCCGAGCAGTACTTC. Translated: CASRNQVAASEQYF.